These 12 T cell receptor beta chains were sequenced from one sample in a study of Ad26.COV2.S vaccination and SARS-CoV-2 variants. TCRdb's copy holds only in-frame clones and misses some; the assay was immunoSEQ multiplex PCR. The repertoire includes about 350,000 clones, approximately 90% of them detected once, and 3% to 5% sits in the top ten. Specimen: peripheral blood, collected after recovery from COVID-19. These receptors came from a human donor who had recovered from COVID-19.

This chain links TRBV5-1 with TRBJ2-2; 7 nucleotides agree with TRBD1. The V and J ends lost 4 bases and 1 base, in that order; junction bases with no gene match: 7. The CDR3 loop spans 16 amino acids. Germline V gene sequence: CDR1 SGHRS, CDR2 YFSETQ. The CDR3 protein is CASSLQTGMNTGELFF. The DNA for the CDR3 is TGCGCCAGCAGCCTGCAGACAGGGATGAACACCGGGGAGCTGTTTTTT.

J is TRBJ1-2 and V is TRBV6-2 or TRBV6-3; 8 bases agree with TRBD1. This CDR3 region has 13 residues. The V segment lost 5 bases and the J segment 6 bases; nucleotides outside the gene matches: 5. CDR1 is MNHEY, CDR2 SVGEGT, per germline. The chain's CDR3 is CASSRDRSDGYTF. Here the CDR3 DNA reads TGTGCCAGCAGTCGGGACAGGTCCGATGGCTACACCTTC.

The chain combines TRBV10-2 with TRBJ1-1, with D perhaps TRBD1 (5 bases). The germline CDR1 and CDR2 sequences are WSHSY and SAAADI. The germline V and J ends were trimmed by 4 bases and 5 bases, with 20 bases remaining between them. The CDR3 covers 16 residues. CDR3 sequence: CASSVVRGPAGTEAFF. CDR3 DNA: TGCGCCAGCAGTGTGGTTCGAGGGCCAGCAGGGACTGAAGCTTTCTTT.

This clone came up once. The V gene is TRBV6-5, the J gene TRBJ2-1; TRBD2 matches at 13 bases. The V segment lost 0 bases and the J segment 5 bases; nucleotides outside the gene matches: 1. Germline loops: CDR1 MNHEY, CDR2 SVGAGI. This CDR3 region has 16 residues. This chain's CDR3 is CASSYSGTSGDNEQFF. The CDR3 DNA reads TGTGCCAGCAGTTACTCTGGGACTAGCGGGGACAATGAGCAGTTCTTC.

V usage is TRBV6-4 and J usage is TRBJ2-3, with unresolved D. Trimming removed 0 bases from V and 1 base from J, with 14 bases in between. Looked up from germline, CDR1 is MRHNA and CDR2 is SNTAGT. The CDR3 runs to 17 residues. For the CDR3, the DNA is TGTGCCAGCAGTGACTCGGCCAGCCCCTCTCGCACAGATACGCAGTATTTT. Amino acids: CASSDSASPSRTDTQYF.

This rearrangement joins TRBV9 to TRBJ2-2, with 12 bases lining up with TRBD2. The CDR3 extends over 17 amino acids. Germline CDR1 SGDLS, CDR2 YYNGEE. V was pared by 3 bases and J by 7 bases, with 10 bases of the junction left unmatched. The CDR3 protein is CASSARLAGVQDGELFF. The CDR3 DNA is TGTGCCAGCAGCGCCCGACTAGCGGGGGTTCAAGACGGGGAGCTGTTTTTT. Combining the CDR3 with reference TRBV9 and TRBJ2-2 gives the whole variable domain DSGVTQTPKHLITATGQRVTLRCSPRSGDLSVYWYQQSLDQGLQFLIQYYNGEERAKGNILERFSAQQFPDLHSELNLSSLELGDSALYFCASSARLAGVQDGELFFGEGSRLTVL.

J is TRBJ2-5 and V is TRBV7-2; 10 positions agree with TRBD1. V shed 5 bases and J 5 bases; nucleotides not matched to a gene: 2. Per germline, CDR1 SGHTA and CDR2 FQGNSA. CDR3 size: 13 residues. The CDR3: CASSMGQGETQYF. The CDR3 DNA is TGTGCCAGCAGCATGGGACAGGGGGAGACCCAGTACTTC.

The chain joins TRBV9 to TRBJ2-2; D not resolved. V gave up 3 bases and J gave up 0 bases, with 9 bases separating them. Germline V gene data show CDR1 as SGDLS and CDR2 as YYNGEE. The CDR3 covers 15 residues. The chain's CDR3 is CASSAKGPNTGELFF. The CDR3 nucleotides read TGTGCCAGCAGCGCTAAAGGGCCGAACACCGGGGAGCTGTTTTTT.

This rearrangement joins TRBV15 to TRBJ1-3; 7 bases line up with TRBD1. V dropped 1 base and J dropped 0; count of bases not matched to a gene: 9. CDR1 is LNHNV and CDR2 is YYDKDF in the germline V gene (reference sequence). The CDR3 extends over 18 amino acids. CDR3 sequence (DNA): TGTGCCACCAGCAGAGTGCCGGGACAGCTTTACTCTGGAAACACCATATATTTT. Translating gives CATSRVPGQLYSGNTIYF.

The chain recombines TRBV12-3 or TRBV12-4 with TRBJ1-1; 10 bases fit TRBD1. The CDR3 loop spans 13 amino acids. The V and J ends lost 2 bases and 12 bases, in that order; junction bases with no gene match: 6. CDR3 residues: CASSLKLTGGPFF. The CDR3 bases are TGTGCCAGCAGTTTAAAGTTGACAGGGGGCCCTTTCTTT.

This sequence joins TRBV19 and TRBJ1-5; 8 bases agree with TRBD1. V was clipped by 6 bases and J by 2 bases; unmatched bases: 3. The CDR3 is 14 residues long. Germline loops: CDR1 LNHDA, CDR2 SQIVND (reference sequence). The CDR3 nucleotides are TGTGCCAGTAGGCCGACAGGGGGCAATCAGCCCCAGCATTTT. Its translation is CASRPTGGNQPQHF.

The CDR3 protein is CASSLDHRGQGAGTEAFF. Written as DNA, the CDR3 is TGTGCCAGCAGCTTAGATCATAGGGGACAGGGGGCAGGAACTGAAGCTTTCTTT. J is TRBJ1-1 and V is TRBV11-2; TRBD1 matches 12 bases. The CDR3 runs to 18 residues. The J segment lost 5 bases and the V segment lost 0 bases, leaving 10 bases of the junction unmatched. CDR1 is SGHAT, CDR2 FQNNGV, per germline.